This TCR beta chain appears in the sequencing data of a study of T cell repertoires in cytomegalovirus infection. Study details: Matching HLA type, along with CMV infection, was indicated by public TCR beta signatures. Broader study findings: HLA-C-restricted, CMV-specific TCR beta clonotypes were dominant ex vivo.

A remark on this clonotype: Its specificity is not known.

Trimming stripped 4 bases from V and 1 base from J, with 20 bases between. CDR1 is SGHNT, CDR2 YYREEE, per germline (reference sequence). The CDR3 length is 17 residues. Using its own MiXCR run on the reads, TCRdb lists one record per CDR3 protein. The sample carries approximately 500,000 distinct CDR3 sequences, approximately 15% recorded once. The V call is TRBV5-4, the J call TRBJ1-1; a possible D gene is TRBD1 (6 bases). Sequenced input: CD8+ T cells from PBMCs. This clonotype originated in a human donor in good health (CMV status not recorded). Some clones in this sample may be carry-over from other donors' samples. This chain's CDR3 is CASSPTRAGAQNTEAFF. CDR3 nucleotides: TGTGCCAGCAGCCCCACAAGGGCGGGGGCACAGAACACTGAAGCTTTCTTT.